This TCR beta chain was documented in a study of blood T cells in healthy people across ages. With a J-beta primer mix and a sample-barcoded 5' primer, a second PCR ran roughly 6 to 12 cycles. TCRdb re-derived calls from the 5' RACE reads in MiXCR, one entry per CDR3 protein. The data show 700,000 to 950,000 distinct CDR3 sequences, about 62% seen once. The sequenced material came from blood. This TCR derives from a man aged 30-40 years in good health.

The CDR3 region has the DNA TGTGCCTGGAGAGACAGGTGGAATGAGCAGTTCTTC. It specifies CAWRDRWNEQFF. The J gene is TRBJ2-1, the V gene TRBV30, with D perhaps TRBD1 (6 bases). The CDR3 sequence is 12 residues long. Trimming pared 3 bases from V and 7 bases from J, leaving 10 bases between. Germline values: CDR1 GTSNPN, CDR2 SVGIG (reference sequence).